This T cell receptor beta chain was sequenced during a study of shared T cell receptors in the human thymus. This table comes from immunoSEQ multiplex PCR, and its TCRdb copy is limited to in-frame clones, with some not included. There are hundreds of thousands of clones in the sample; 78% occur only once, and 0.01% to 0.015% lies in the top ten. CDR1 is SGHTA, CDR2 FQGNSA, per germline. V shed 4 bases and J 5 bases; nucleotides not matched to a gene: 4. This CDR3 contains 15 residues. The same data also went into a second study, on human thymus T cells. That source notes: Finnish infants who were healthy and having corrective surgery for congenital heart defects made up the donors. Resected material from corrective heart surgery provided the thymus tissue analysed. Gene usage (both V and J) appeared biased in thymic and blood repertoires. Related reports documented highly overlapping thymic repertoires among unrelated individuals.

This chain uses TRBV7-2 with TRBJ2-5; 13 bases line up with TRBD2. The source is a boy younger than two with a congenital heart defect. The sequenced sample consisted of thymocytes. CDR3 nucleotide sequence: TGTGCCAGCAGCTGGGGACTAGCGGGAAAGGAGACCCAGTACTTC. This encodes CASSWGLAGKETQYF.